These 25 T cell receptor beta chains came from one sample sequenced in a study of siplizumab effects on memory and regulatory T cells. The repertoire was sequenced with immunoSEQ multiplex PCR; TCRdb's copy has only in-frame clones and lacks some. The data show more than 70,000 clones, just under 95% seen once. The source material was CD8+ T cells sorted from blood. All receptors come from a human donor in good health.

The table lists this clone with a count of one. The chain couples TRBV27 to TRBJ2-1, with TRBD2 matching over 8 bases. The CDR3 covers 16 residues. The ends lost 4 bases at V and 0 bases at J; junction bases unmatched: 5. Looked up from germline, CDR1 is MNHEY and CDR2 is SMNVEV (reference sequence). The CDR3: CASSSLAGTSYNEQFF. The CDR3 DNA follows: TGTGCCAGCAGTTCCCTAGCGGGTACCTCCTACAATGAGCAGTTCTTC.

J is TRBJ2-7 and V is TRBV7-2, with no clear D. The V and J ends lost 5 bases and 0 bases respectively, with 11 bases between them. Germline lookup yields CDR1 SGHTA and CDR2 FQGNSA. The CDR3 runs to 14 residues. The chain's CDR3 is CASSPRIVSYEQYF. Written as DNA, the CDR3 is TGTGCCAGCAGCCCACGGATTGTCTCCTACGAGCAGTACTTC. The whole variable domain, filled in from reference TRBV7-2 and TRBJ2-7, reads GAGVSQSPSNKVTEKGKDVELRCDPISGHTALYWYRQSLGQGLEFLIYFQGNSAPDKSGLPSDRFSAERTGGSVSTLTIQRTQQEDSAVYLCASSPRIVSYEQYFGPGTRLTVT.

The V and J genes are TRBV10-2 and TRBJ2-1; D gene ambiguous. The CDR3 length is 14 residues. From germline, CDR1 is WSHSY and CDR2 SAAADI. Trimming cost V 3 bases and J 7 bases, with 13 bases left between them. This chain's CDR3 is CASSESRSLNEQFF. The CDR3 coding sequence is TGCGCCAGCAGTGAAAGTAGGTCTTTGAATGAGCAGTTCTTC.

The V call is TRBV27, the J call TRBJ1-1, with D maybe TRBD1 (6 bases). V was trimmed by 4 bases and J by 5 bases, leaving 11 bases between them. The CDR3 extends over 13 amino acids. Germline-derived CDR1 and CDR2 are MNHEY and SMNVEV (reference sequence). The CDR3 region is CASSYSRGTEAFF. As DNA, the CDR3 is TGTGCCAGCAGTTACTCCAGGGGTACTGAAGCTTTCTTT.

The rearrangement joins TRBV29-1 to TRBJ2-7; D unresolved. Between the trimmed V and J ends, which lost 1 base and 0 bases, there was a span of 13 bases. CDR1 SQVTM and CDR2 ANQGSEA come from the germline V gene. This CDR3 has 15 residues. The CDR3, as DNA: TGCAGCGTTGAAGGTGGGTCGGGCAGCTCCTACGAGCAGTACTTC. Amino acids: CSVEGGSGSSYEQYF.

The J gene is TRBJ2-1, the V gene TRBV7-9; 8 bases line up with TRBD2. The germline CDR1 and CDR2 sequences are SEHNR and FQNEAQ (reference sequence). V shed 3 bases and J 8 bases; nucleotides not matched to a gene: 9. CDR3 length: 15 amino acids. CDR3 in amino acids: CASSFTGGLIDEQFF. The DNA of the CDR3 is TGTGCCAGCAGCTTTACGGGAGGGCTTATCGATGAGCAGTTCTTC.

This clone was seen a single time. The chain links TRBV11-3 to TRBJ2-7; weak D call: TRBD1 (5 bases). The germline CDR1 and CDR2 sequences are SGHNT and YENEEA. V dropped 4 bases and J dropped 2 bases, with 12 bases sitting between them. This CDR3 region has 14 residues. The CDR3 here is CASSSRQHPYEQYF. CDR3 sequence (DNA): TGTGCCAGCAGCTCCCGACAGCACCCCTACGAGCAGTACTTC.

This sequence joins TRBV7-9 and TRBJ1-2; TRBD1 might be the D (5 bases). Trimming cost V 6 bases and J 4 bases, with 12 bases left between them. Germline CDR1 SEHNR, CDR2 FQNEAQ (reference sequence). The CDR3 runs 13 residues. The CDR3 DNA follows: TGTGCCAGCAGTTACACAGGTACCTATGGCTACACCTTC. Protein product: CASSYTGTYGYTF.

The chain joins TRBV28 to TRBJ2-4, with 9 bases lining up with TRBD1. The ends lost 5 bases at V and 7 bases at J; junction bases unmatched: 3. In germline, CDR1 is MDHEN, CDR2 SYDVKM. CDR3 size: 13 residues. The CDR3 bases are TGTGCCAGCAGTACAGGGGGCTGGAACATTCAGTACTTC. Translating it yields CASSTGGWNIQYF.

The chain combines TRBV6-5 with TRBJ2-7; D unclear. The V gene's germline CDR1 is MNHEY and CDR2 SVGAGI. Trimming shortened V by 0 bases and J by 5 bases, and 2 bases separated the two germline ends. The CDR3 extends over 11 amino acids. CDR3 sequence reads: CASSYSNEQYF. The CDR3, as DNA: TGTGCCAGCAGTTACTCGAACGAGCAGTACTTC.

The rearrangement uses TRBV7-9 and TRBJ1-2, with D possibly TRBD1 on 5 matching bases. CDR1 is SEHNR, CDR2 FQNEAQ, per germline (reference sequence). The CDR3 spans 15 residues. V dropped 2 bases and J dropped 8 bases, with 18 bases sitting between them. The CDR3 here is CASSLRDGVFEGYTF. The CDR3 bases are TGTGCCAGCAGCTTACGGGACGGGGTGTTCGAGGGCTACACCTTC.

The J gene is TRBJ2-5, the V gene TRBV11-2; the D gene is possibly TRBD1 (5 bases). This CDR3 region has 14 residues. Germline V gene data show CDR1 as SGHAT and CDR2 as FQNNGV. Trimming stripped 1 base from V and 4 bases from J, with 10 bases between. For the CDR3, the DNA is TGTGCCAGCAGCTTAGCAAGGGGTGCAGAGACCCAGTACTTC. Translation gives CASSLARGAETQYF.

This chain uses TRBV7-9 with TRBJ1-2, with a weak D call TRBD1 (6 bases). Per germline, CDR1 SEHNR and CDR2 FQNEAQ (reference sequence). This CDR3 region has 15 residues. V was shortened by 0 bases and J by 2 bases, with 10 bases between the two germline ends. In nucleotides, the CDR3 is TGTGCCAGCAGCTTAGCGCCTGGACAGAACTATGGCTACACCTTC. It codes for CASSLAPGQNYGYTF.

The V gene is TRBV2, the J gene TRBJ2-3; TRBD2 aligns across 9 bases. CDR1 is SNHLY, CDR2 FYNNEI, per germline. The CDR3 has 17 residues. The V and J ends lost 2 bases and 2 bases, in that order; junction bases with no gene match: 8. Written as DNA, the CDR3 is TGTGCCAGCAGTGAACTCTGGCGGACTAGCGTCACAGATACGCAGTATTTT. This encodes CASSELWRTSVTDTQYF.

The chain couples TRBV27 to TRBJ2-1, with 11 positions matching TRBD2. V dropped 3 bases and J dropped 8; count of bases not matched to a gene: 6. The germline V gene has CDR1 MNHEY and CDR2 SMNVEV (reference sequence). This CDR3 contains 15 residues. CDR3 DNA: TGTGCCAGCAGTTTCGGTCTAGCGGGAGGCCATGAGCAGTTCTTC. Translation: CASSFGLAGGHEQFF.

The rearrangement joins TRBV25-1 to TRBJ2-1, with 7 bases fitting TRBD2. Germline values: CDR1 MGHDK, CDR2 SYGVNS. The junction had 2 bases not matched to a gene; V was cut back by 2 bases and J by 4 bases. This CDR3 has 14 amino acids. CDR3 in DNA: TGTGCCAGCAGTGAACAAGCGGGGTACAATGAGCAGTTCTTC. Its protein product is CASSEQAGYNEQFF.

The CDR3 sequence is CASSPHYEQYF. The CDR3 DNA reads TGTGCCAGCAGCCCTCACTACGAGCAGTACTTC. This chain uses TRBV7-8 with TRBJ2-7, with no clear D. V lost 5 bases, J lost 3 bases, and 5 bases lay in between. Germline lookup yields CDR1 SGHVS and CDR2 FQNEAQ. CDR3 length equals 11 residues.

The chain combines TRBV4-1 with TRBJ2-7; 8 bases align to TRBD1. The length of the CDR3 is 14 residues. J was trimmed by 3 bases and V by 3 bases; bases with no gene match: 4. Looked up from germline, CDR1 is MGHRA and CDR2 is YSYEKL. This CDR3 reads CASSHGQGGYEQYF. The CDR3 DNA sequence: TGCGCCAGCAGCCACGGACAGGGAGGCTACGAGCAGTACTTC.

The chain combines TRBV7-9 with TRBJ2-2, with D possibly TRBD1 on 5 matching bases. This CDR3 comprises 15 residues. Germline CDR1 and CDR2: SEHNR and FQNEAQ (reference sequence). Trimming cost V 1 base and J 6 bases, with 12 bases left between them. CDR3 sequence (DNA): TGTGCCAGCAGCTTAGGACAGTATAATTCCGGGGAGCTGTTTTTT. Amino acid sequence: CASSLGQYNSGELFF.

CDR3 bases: TGTGCCAGCCGACTCCGAGGGGGGTCTGGAAACACCATATATTTT. Protein sequence: CASRLRGGSGNTIYF. The chain joins TRBV13 to TRBJ1-3; a possible D gene is TRBD1 (6 bases). Deletions cut 8 bases from V and 1 base from J, with 15 bases between. This CDR3 comprises 15 residues. The germline gives CDR1 PRHDT, CDR2 FYEKMQ (reference sequence).

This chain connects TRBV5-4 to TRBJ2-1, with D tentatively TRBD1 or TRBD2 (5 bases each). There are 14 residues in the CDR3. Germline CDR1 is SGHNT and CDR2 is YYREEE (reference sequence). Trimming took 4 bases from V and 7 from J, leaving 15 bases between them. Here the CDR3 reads CASSLRDAVNEQFF. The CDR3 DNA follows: TGTGCCAGCAGCCTCCGGGACGCTGTGAATGAGCAGTTCTTC.

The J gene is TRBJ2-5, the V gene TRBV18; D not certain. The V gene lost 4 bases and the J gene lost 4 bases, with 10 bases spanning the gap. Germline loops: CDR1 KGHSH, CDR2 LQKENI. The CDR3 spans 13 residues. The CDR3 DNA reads TGTGCCAGCTCACAGGCAGCGTTAGAGACCCAGTACTTC. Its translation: CASSQAALETQYF.

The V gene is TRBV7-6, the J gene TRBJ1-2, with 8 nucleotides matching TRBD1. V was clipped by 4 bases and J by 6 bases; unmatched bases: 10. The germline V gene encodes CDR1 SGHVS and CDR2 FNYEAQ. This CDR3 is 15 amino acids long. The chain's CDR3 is CASSSNPGTGDGYTF. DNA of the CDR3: TGTGCCAGCAGCTCAAACCCCGGGACAGGTGATGGCTACACCTTC.

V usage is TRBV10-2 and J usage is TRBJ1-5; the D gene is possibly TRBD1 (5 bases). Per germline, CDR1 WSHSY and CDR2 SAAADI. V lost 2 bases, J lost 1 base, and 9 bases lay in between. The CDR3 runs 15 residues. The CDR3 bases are TGCGCCAGCAGTGAGACAGGCTACAGCAATCAGCCCCAGCATTTT. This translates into CASSETGYSNQPQHF.

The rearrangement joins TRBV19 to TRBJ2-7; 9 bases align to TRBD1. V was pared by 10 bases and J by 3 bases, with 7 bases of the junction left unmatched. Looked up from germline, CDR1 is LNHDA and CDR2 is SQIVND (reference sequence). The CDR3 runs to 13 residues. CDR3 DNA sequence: TGTGCCATCGCCCCGGGACAGGGCTACGAGCAGTACTTC. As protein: CAIAPGQGYEQYF.